These T cell receptor beta chains were read from a single sample in a study of blood T cells in healthy people across ages. One entry per CDR3 protein, called by TCRdb with MiXCR from the 5' RACE reads. The table records nearly 800,000 distinct CDR3 sequences, 56% of them present only once. Material for sequencing was blood. The source is a man aged 40-49 years in good health. Both conserved end residues are part of each CDR3. The D gene is left open where the match is weak. Clone size is shown for a subset of rows, as once, few, many or a class of expanded clone.

CDR3 DNA: TGTGCCAGCAGTAATATTGGTGAAGCTTTCTTT; CDR3 protein: CASSNIGEAFF; D gene: NA; J gene: TRBJ1-1; clone size: once; V gene: TRBV6-5
CDR3 DNA: TGTGCCAGCATGACAGGACTAATGAATACGCAGTATTTT; CDR3 protein: CASMTGLMNTQYF; D gene: NA; J gene: TRBJ2-3; clone size: few; V gene: TRBV2
CDR3 DNA: TGCGCCAGCAGCTTGGACTTAGGCTCTGGAAACACCATATATTTT; CDR3 protein: CASSLDLGSGNTIYF; D gene: NA; J gene: TRBJ1-3; clone size: NA; V gene: TRBV5-1
CDR3 DNA: TGTGCCAGCAATTTTGGCGATGAGCAGTTCTTC; CDR3 protein: CASNFGDEQFF; D gene: NA; J gene: TRBJ2-1; clone size: NA; V gene: TRBV27
CDR3 DNA: TGTGCCAGCAGCCCCTCGTCTGGGATAGGGCAGCCCCAGCATTTT; CDR3 protein: CASSPSSGIGQPQHF; D gene: NA; J gene: TRBJ1-5; clone size: NA; V gene: TRBV7-3
CDR3 DNA: TGTGCCAGCAGCTTTCCTATTCCGGGACTAGACAATGAGCAGTTCTTC; CDR3 protein: CASSFPIPGLDNEQFF; D gene: TRBD2; J gene: TRBJ2-1; clone size: few; V gene: TRBV7-2
CDR3 DNA: TGTGCCAGCAGTTTAGCTCAGGGCACCGGGGAGCTGTTTTTT; CDR3 protein: CASSLAQGTGELFF; D gene: NA; J gene: TRBJ2-2; clone size: NA; V gene: TRBV12-3/TRBV12-4
CDR3 DNA: TGCAGTGCTATACCGGGACAGAGAAGCTCCGAGCAGTACTTC; CDR3 protein: CSAIPGQRSSEQYF; D gene: TRBD1; J gene: TRBJ2-7; clone size: NA; V gene: TRBV20-1
CDR3 DNA: TGTGCCGGCAGCCCCGAGGAGCACGGTGAGCAGTTCTTC; CDR3 protein: CAGSPEEHGEQFF; D gene: NA; J gene: TRBJ2-1; clone size: NA; V gene: TRBV7-2
CDR3 DNA: TGTGCCAGCAGTCCGAGAGGGCAGGGAGGTACGCAGTATTTT; CDR3 protein: CASSPRGQGGTQYF; D gene: NA; J gene: TRBJ2-3; clone size: NA; V gene: TRBV12-3/TRBV12-4
CDR3 DNA: TGTGCCAGCAACGTTCCCGGCTATGGCTACACCTTC; CDR3 protein: CASNVPGYGYTF; D gene: NA; J gene: TRBJ1-2; clone size: few; V gene: TRBV28
CDR3 DNA: TGCAGTGCGCAATCCCCGGGGGCGCGTGAAAAACTGTTTTTT; CDR3 protein: CSAQSPGAREKLFF; D gene: NA; J gene: TRBJ1-4; clone size: NA; V gene: TRBV20-1
CDR3 DNA: TGTGCCAGCAGTTGGAACTGGGACAGCCTAAAAAACATTCAGTACTTC; CDR3 protein: CASSWNWDSLKNIQYF; D gene: TRBD1; J gene: TRBJ2-4; clone size: few; V gene: TRBV12-3/TRBV12-4
CDR3 DNA: TGTGCCAGCAGCTCCAAAGGGGCGGGAGAGACCCAGTACTTC; CDR3 protein: CASSSKGAGETQYF; D gene: NA; J gene: TRBJ2-5; clone size: NA; V gene: TRBV7-9
CDR3 DNA: TGCGCCAGCAGCGAACCACAGGGTAGAGGGAAAGAGACCCAGTACTTC; CDR3 protein: CASSEPQGRGKETQYF; D gene: NA; J gene: TRBJ2-5; clone size: NA; V gene: TRBV5-1
CDR3 DNA: TGTGCCAGCAGTTTAGAGGGCATGGGCACTGAAGCTTTCTTT; CDR3 protein: CASSLEGMGTEAFF; D gene: NA; J gene: TRBJ1-1; clone size: NA; V gene: TRBV12-3/TRBV12-4
CDR3 DNA: TGCGCCGGCAGCCAAGAAGACGGGGGCGATGAGCAGTTCTTC; CDR3 protein: CAGSQEDGGDEQFF; D gene: NA; J gene: TRBJ2-1; clone size: NA; V gene: TRBV4-1
CDR3 DNA: TGTGCCTGGAGTCCAGTCTCCTACAATGAGCAGTTCTTC; CDR3 protein: CAWSPVSYNEQFF; D gene: NA; J gene: TRBJ2-1; clone size: NA; V gene: TRBV30
CDR3 DNA: TGTGCCAGCAGCGTAGCTCCCCTCGGAGATACGCAGTATTTT; CDR3 protein: CASSVAPLGDTQYF; D gene: NA; J gene: TRBJ2-3; clone size: once; V gene: TRBV9
CDR3 DNA: TGCAGTTCAAGGGACAGGGGCGACTATGGCTACACCTTC; CDR3 protein: CSSRDRGDYGYTF; D gene: TRBD1; J gene: TRBJ1-2; clone size: few; V gene: TRBV20-1
CDR3 DNA: TGTGCCAGCTCACCATATAGCGGCAATGAGCAGTTCTTC; CDR3 protein: CASSPYSGNEQFF; D gene: NA; J gene: TRBJ2-1; clone size: NA; V gene: TRBV18
CDR3 DNA: TGTGCCAGCAGCTTAGGACTATGGGGCCTCTCCTACAATGAGCAGTTCTTC; CDR3 protein: CASSLGLWGLSYNEQFF; D gene: NA; J gene: TRBJ2-1; clone size: few; V gene: TRBV11-2
CDR3 DNA: TGTGCCAGCAGCAAGACAGGGGACAAAAACATTCAGTACTTC; CDR3 protein: CASSKTGDKNIQYF; D gene: TRBD1; J gene: TRBJ2-4; clone size: few; V gene: TRBV6-2/TRBV6-3
CDR3 DNA: TGTGCCAGCAGACAGGGTGATAACATTCAGTACTTC; CDR3 protein: CASRQGDNIQYF; D gene: NA; J gene: TRBJ2-4; clone size: NA; V gene: TRBV12-3/TRBV12-4
CDR3 DNA: TGTGCCAGCAGCTTCCGAAATGGACTAGCGGGAGTGGTCGGGAAAAACGAGCAGTACTTC; CDR3 protein: CASSFRNGLAGVVGKNEQYF; D gene: TRBD2; J gene: TRBJ2-7; clone size: NA; V gene: TRBV7-6
CDR3 DNA: TGTGCCAGCAGTCTCACTAGCGGGGGGGCAGATACGCAGTATTTT; CDR3 protein: CASSLTSGGADTQYF; D gene: TRBD2; J gene: TRBJ2-3; clone size: NA; V gene: TRBV6-5
CDR3 DNA: TGTGCCAGCAGCACGATGGGGCTGCAAGAGACCCAGTACTTC; CDR3 protein: CASSTMGLQETQYF; D gene: NA; J gene: TRBJ2-5; clone size: NA; V gene: TRBV7-2
CDR3 DNA: TGCGCCTGCAGCTCTCCGGGACAGGGAAAAGAGACCCAGTACTTC; CDR3 protein: CACSSPGQGKETQYF; D gene: TRBD1; J gene: TRBJ2-5; clone size: NA; V gene: TRBV5-1
CDR3 DNA: TGTGCCAGCAGCCAAGAACACCACTATGGCTACACCTTC; CDR3 protein: CASSQEHHYGYTF; D gene: NA; J gene: TRBJ1-2; clone size: NA; V gene: TRBV3-1
CDR3 DNA: TGTGCCAGCAGTACCGAGGACCCCTATTCCGGGACCCAGTACTTC; CDR3 protein: CASSTEDPYSGTQYF; D gene: NA; J gene: TRBJ2-5; clone size: many; V gene: TRBV6-2/TRBV6-3
CDR3 DNA: TGCAGTGCTAGGGTGGTTAGGCAGGGGTGGACAGATACGCAGTATTTT; CDR3 protein: CSARVVRQGWTDTQYF; D gene: NA; J gene: TRBJ2-3; clone size: NA; V gene: TRBV20-1
CDR3 DNA: TGTGCCAGCAGCCAGTTGTGCCCGGGACGGGGGGAAACTAACTATGGCTACACCTTC; CDR3 protein: CASSQLCPGRGETNYGYTF; D gene: NA; J gene: TRBJ1-2; clone size: NA; V gene: TRBV11-3
CDR3 DNA: TGTGCCAGCAGTTACGAGGGCGTCACTGAAGCTTTCTTT; CDR3 protein: CASSYEGVTEAFF; D gene: NA; J gene: TRBJ1-1; clone size: NA; V gene: TRBV6-6
CDR3 DNA: TGTGCCAGCAGCGTAGAGGCGCAGGAGGGTTCACCCCTCCACTTT; CDR3 protein: CASSVEAQEGSPLHF; D gene: NA; J gene: TRBJ1-6; clone size: once; V gene: TRBV9
CDR3 DNA: TGTGCCAGCAGCGTCCCCGGACTAGAAGGTGAGCAGTTCTTC; CDR3 protein: CASSVPGLEGEQFF; D gene: TRBD2; J gene: TRBJ2-1; clone size: NA; V gene: TRBV9
CDR3 DNA: TGCAGCGTTGGCTTGCCAAGGGGGCGGGTGGTTAATTCACCCCTCCACTTT; CDR3 protein: CSVGLPRGRVVNSPLHF; D gene: TRBD1; J gene: TRBJ1-6; clone size: NA; V gene: TRBV29-1
CDR3 DNA: TGCAGTGCTAGATCCAGACAGGGGCTTAACTATGGCTACACCTTC; CDR3 protein: CSARSRQGLNYGYTF; D gene: TRBD1; J gene: TRBJ1-2; clone size: NA; V gene: TRBV20-1
CDR3 DNA: TGTGCCAGCTCAAGTTCCGGGGGGGATACCTACGAGCAGTACTTC; CDR3 protein: CASSSSGGDTYEQYF; D gene: TRBD2; J gene: TRBJ2-7; clone size: many; V gene: TRBV2
CDR3 DNA: TGTGCCATCAGTAGAGAACGCACAGATACGCAGTATTTT; CDR3 protein: CAISRERTDTQYF; D gene: NA; J gene: TRBJ2-3; clone size: NA; V gene: TRBV10-3
CDR3 DNA: TGCAGCGTTGGGGGTTGGGGACTAGCTTACAATGAGCAGTTCTTC; CDR3 protein: CSVGGWGLAYNEQFF; D gene: TRBD2; J gene: TRBJ2-1; clone size: NA; V gene: TRBV29-1
CDR3 DNA: TGTGCCACCAGTCCGCTCTCAACTAGCGACGCTAGCACAGATACGCAGTATTTT; CDR3 protein: CATSPLSTSDASTDTQYF; D gene: TRBD2; J gene: TRBJ2-3; clone size: once; V gene: TRBV24-1
CDR3 DNA: TGTGCCAGCGCCGGGGGGTCGATCCAAGAGACCCAGTACTTC; CDR3 protein: CASAGGSIQETQYF; D gene: TRBD2; J gene: TRBJ2-5; clone size: NA; V gene: TRBV3-1
CDR3 DNA: TGTGCCAGCAGTTCGACCGGGACAGGGGGTTATCAGCCCCAGCATTTT; CDR3 protein: CASSSTGTGGYQPQHF; D gene: TRBD1; J gene: TRBJ1-5; clone size: NA; V gene: TRBV6-5
CDR3 DNA: TGTGCCAGCTCAGAGGGCACAGTCTCTGGGGCCAACGTCCTGACTTTC; CDR3 protein: CASSEGTVSGANVLTF; D gene: NA; J gene: TRBJ2-6; clone size: NA; V gene: TRBV6-5
CDR3 DNA: TGTGCCAGCAGTCAAGACAGGGGGTATCAGCCCCAGCATTTT; CDR3 protein: CASSQDRGYQPQHF; D gene: TRBD1; J gene: TRBJ1-5; clone size: few; V gene: TRBV12-3/TRBV12-4
CDR3 DNA: TGTGCCAGCTCACCAGACCGGGACAGGGCCGACTACGAGCAGTACTTC; CDR3 protein: CASSPDRDRADYEQYF; D gene: TRBD1; J gene: TRBJ2-7; clone size: NA; V gene: TRBV18
CDR3 DNA: TGTGCCAGCAGTTTACTAGCTACGGCCTACAATGAGCAGTACTTC; CDR3 protein: CASSLLATAYNEQYF; D gene: NA; J gene: TRBJ2-7; clone size: NA; V gene: TRBV28
CDR3 DNA: TGTGCCAGCAGCTGGGGGGGGGGCAGTCAGCCCCAGCATTTT; CDR3 protein: CASSWGGGSQPQHF; D gene: NA; J gene: TRBJ1-5; clone size: NA; V gene: TRBV27
CDR3 DNA: TGTGCCAGCAGACAGGGGTTGCTCATCGGAGGCTACACCTTC; CDR3 protein: CASRQGLLIGGYTF; D gene: TRBD1; J gene: TRBJ1-2; clone size: few; V gene: TRBV12-3/TRBV12-4
CDR3 DNA: TGCAGTGTTGTGGACAGGAATAATGAAAAACTGTTTTTT; CDR3 protein: CSVVDRNNEKLFF; D gene: TRBD1; J gene: TRBJ1-4; clone size: NA; V gene: TRBV20-1
CDR3 DNA: TGCAGTGCTAGACCCGGACAGGGGGTGACCTATGGCTACACCTTC; CDR3 protein: CSARPGQGVTYGYTF; D gene: TRBD1; J gene: TRBJ1-2; clone size: few; V gene: TRBV20-1
CDR3 DNA: TGCAGCGTCGACCCCGGGACAGGGAGTAGCGAGCAGTACTTC; CDR3 protein: CSVDPGTGSSEQYF; D gene: TRBD1; J gene: TRBJ2-7; clone size: NA; V gene: TRBV29-1
CDR3 DNA: TGCAGTGCTAGAGGACTAGCGGGAGTTAAAGAGCAGTACTTC; CDR3 protein: CSARGLAGVKEQYF; D gene: TRBD2; J gene: TRBJ2-7; clone size: few; V gene: TRBV20-1
CDR3 DNA: TGCGCCAGCAGCCAAGAGGCAGGGGGCGGTAACTATGGCTACACCTTC; CDR3 protein: CASSQEAGGGNYGYTF; D gene: TRBD1; J gene: TRBJ1-2; clone size: NA; V gene: TRBV4-3
CDR3 DNA: TGTGCCAGCAGCTCACGAGCGGGGTCGCAGTATTTT; CDR3 protein: CASSSRAGSQYF; D gene: TRBD2; J gene: TRBJ2-3; clone size: NA; V gene: TRBV7-2
CDR3 DNA: TGTGCCAGAAGGGACACTATCACTGAAGCTTTCTTT; CDR3 protein: CARRDTITEAFF; D gene: NA; J gene: TRBJ1-1; clone size: few; V gene: TRBV2
CDR3 DNA: TGCAGTGCCCTCGAGGGCGGGAGGCAGTTCTTC; CDR3 protein: CSALEGGRQFF; D gene: TRBD2; J gene: TRBJ2-1; clone size: NA; V gene: TRBV20-1